Listed below are T cell receptor beta chains from one sample, sequenced in a study of blood T cell repertoires in COVID-19. Generated by immunoSEQ multiplex PCR, the TCRdb table keeps only in-frame clones and is missing some. The sample carries about 100,000 clones, 60% to 85% recorded once. The sequenced sample was peripheral blood. These receptors originate from a woman older than 75 with active or convalescent COVID-19. CDR3s leave out the opening cysteine and the closing phenylalanine or tryptophan. A D gene is named only where the DNA matches it firmly.

TRBD2 TRBJ2-1 TRBV7-9 ASSLSLAGSYNEQF
- TRBJ1-3 TRBV30 ASRDKFSGNTIY
TRBD1 TRBJ2-5 TRBV6-5 ASARDRVQETQY
- TRBJ1-5 TRBV5-6 ASSSQLSGTGAINQPQH
- TRBJ2-3 TRBV14 ASSQAPSTDTQY
- TRBJ2-3 TRBV7-2 ASSFQGSTDTQY
TRBD1 TRBJ1-1 TRBV6-4 ASSRTGSNTEAF
TRBD2 TRBJ2-2 TRBV9 ASSVAGGSLTGELF
TRBD2 TRBJ2-1 TRBV9 ASSTVAGGYNEQF
TRBD2 TRBJ2-7 TRBV6-5 ASRKGTSAYEQY
TRBD2 TRBJ2-1 TRBV5-1 ASSILSGSSYNEQF
TRBD2 TRBJ2-5 TRBV6-5 ASSRTSGRGETQY
TRBD1 TRBJ2-1 TRBV7-8 ASSLAGGRYYNEQF
- TRBJ1-1 TRBV6-5 ASSPTRNTEAF
- TRBJ2-1 TRBV21-1 ASSKGTAGRLYNEQF
- TRBJ1-2 TRBV27 ASSLGRAYGYT
- TRBJ2-7 TRBV28 ASSLTGGEPYEQY
TRBD1 TRBJ1-3 TRBV6-4 ASSDYRGSGNTIY
TRBD2 TRBJ2-2 TRBV6-6 ASTEGGAGTGELF
TRBD1 TRBJ1-2 TRBV4-1 ASSQDQGANYGYT
TRBD1 TRBJ1-6 TRBV7-2 ASNLGGTDYNSPLH
TRBD1 TRBJ2-7 TRBV11-3 ASSPEWDRDNEQY
- TRBJ2-7 TRBV25-1 ASSSLGHAYEQY
- TRBJ1-4 TRBV6-2/TRBV6-3 ASSFDSVGKLF
TRBD2 TRBJ2-1 TRBV28 ASSFLPSGYNEQF
- TRBJ2-5 TRBV12-3/TRBV12-4 ASSTGGLGTQY
- TRBJ2-1 TRBV1 TSSQDGVVIRAGGPYNEQF
- TRBJ1-2 TRBV12-3/TRBV12-4 ATGEYQGSRYT
- TRBJ1-2 TRBV6-5 ASSYGQGLLYGYT
- TRBJ2-1 TRBV4-2 ASSQARNSYNEQF
TRBD1 TRBJ2-7 TRBV30 AWSVLRQGPYEQY
- TRBJ2-1 TRBV29-1 SVDEWGVYNEQF
TRBD1 TRBJ1-1 TRBV27 ASRPTGGTEAF
TRBD1 TRBJ1-5 TRBV28 ASSSRTGLNQPQH
- TRBJ2-1 TRBV7-9 ASSWSRNEQF
- TRBJ1-5 TRBV2 ASQASYSNQPQH
- TRBJ1-5 TRBV6-5 ASSSRENQPQH
TRBD2 TRBJ2-1 TRBV9 ASSYGAGDEEF
TRBD1 TRBJ2-7 TRBV9 ASSVGDRGREQY
TRBD1 TRBJ2-1 TRBV28 ASSFMGQGGNEQF
- TRBJ1-5 TRBV5-6 ASSWRGGFSNQPQH
TRBD2 TRBJ2-3 TRBV6-5 ASSSAGGGNTQY